Following are 22 T cell receptor beta chains from one sample sequenced in a study of T cells in localized non-small cell lung cancer. Using immunoSEQ multiplex PCR, the repertoire was profiled, and TCRdb retains in-frame clones only, with some absent. The sample comprises roughly 25,000 clones, around nine tenths of which are singletons, and 5.5% to 6.5% rests with the top ten. This specimen was PBMCs, taken before any cancer treatment. These receptors originate from a man aged 40-75 years with stage II lung adenocarcinoma.

V usage is TRBV28 and J usage is TRBJ1-4, with TRBD1 identical over 11 bases. The CDR3 contains 15 residues. From germline, CDR1 is MDHEN and CDR2 SYDVKM. V shed 6 bases and J 6 bases; nucleotides not matched to a gene: 6. CDR3 amino acids: CASSLGQGAYEKLFF. In nucleotides, the CDR3 is TGTGCCAGCAGCCTCGGACAGGGGGCATATGAAAAACTGTTTTTT.

This clone occurred once. This chain joins TRBV11-3 and TRBJ2-7; D is uncertain. Germline loops: CDR1 SGHNT, CDR2 YENEEA. The CDR3 sequence is 11 residues long. V was trimmed by 5 bases and J by 6 bases, leaving 8 bases between them. For the CDR3, the DNA is TGTGCCAGCAGCCAAGGACCCGAGCAGTACTTC. Its translation is CASSQGPEQYF.

The V gene is TRBV7-2, the J gene TRBJ2-3; 12 bases match TRBD2. This CDR3 has 16 residues. The V gene end was trimmed by 5 bases and the J gene end by 5 bases; junction bases not matched to a gene: 8. CDR1 and CDR2 (germline): SGHTA, FQGNSA. CDR3 DNA sequence: TGTGCCAGCAGCCCTAGCGGGGGGGTAGGCGGAGATACGCAGTATTTT. This gives the protein CASSPSGGVGGDTQYF.

The chain is built from TRBV18 and TRBJ1-2, with D possibly TRBD1 on 5 matching bases. Germline CDR1 and CDR2: KGHSH and LQKENI. Trimming took 0 bases from V and 2 from J, leaving 16 bases between them. The CDR3 length is 17 residues. The DNA for the CDR3 is TGTGCCAGCTCACCACCAGGGGCGGAAGGTCTAAACTATGGCTACACCTTC. It codes for CASSPPGAEGLNYGYTF.

The chain employs TRBV18 and TRBJ2-5; D unclear. CDR1 is KGHSH, CDR2 LQKENI, per germline. Trimming left V 0 bases short and J 5 bases short, with 10 bases between. There are 14 residues in the CDR3. CDR3 coding DNA: TGTGCCAGCTCACCACCGCTGACGTGGGAGACCCAGTACTTC. It codes for CASSPPLTWETQYF. The entire variable domain, with the rest obtained from reference TRBV18 and TRBJ2-5, is as follows: NAGVMQNPRHLVRRRGQEARLRCSPMKGHSHVYWYRQLPEEGLKFMVYLQKENIIDESGMPKERFSAEFPKEGPSILRIQQVVRGDSAAYFCASSPPLTWETQYFGPGTRLLVL.

The V gene is TRBV5-4, the J gene TRBJ2-4; D call uncertain. This CDR3 contains 14 residues. Between the trimmed V and J ends, which lost 8 bases and 1 base, there was a span of 13 bases. Germline CDR1 SGHNT, CDR2 YYREEE (reference sequence). The CDR3 DNA is TGTGCCAGTGGAATGGGTGGGGCCAAAAACATTCAGTACTTC. This gives the protein CASGMGGAKNIQYF.

The chain uses TRBV30 and TRBJ2-5; tentative D call: TRBD2 (5 bases). The CDR3 spans 12 residues. With 5 bases removed from V and 2 bases from J, the gap between germline ends came to 9 bases. Germline loops: CDR1 GTSNPN, CDR2 SVGIG (reference sequence). This CDR3 reads CAWEGIQETQYF. The CDR3, as DNA: TGTGCCTGGGAGGGTATACAAGAGACCCAGTACTTC.

The chain carries TRBV6-5 and TRBJ2-7; TRBD1 agrees at 8 bases. The CDR3 is made up of 14 amino acids. V lost 6 bases and J lost 0; bases outside the gene matches: 4. Germline V lookup: CDR1 MNHEY, CDR2 SVGAGI. This chain's CDR3 is CASRPTGGSYEQYF. In nucleotides, the CDR3 is TGTGCCAGCAGACCTACAGGGGGCTCCTACGAGCAGTACTTC.

The genes are TRBV7-9 and TRBJ2-5; possible D gene TRBD1, 5 bases. The germline gives CDR1 SEHNR, CDR2 FQNEAQ (reference sequence). V shed 4 bases and J shed 7 bases, with 10 bases lying between them. CDR3 length: 12 residues. The CDR3 coding sequence is TGTGCCAGCAGCTGGAGAAGGGGGACCCAGTACTTC. It encodes CASSWRRGTQYF.

This chain joins TRBV29-1 and TRBJ1-2; 9 nucleotides align to TRBD1. This CDR3 has 14 residues. Trimming cost V 0 bases and J 6 bases; bases outside gene matches: 5. Germline V gene sequence: CDR1 SQVTM, CDR2 ANQGSEA. CDR3 sequence: CSVEDPDRGNGYTF. The CDR3 DNA reads as TGCAGCGTTGAAGACCCAGACAGGGGGAATGGCTACACCTTC.

J is TRBJ2-7 and V is TRBV10-3; a possible D gene is TRBD2 (7 bases). The CDR3 contains 13 residues. Germline CDR1 ENHRY, CDR2 SYGVKD. V was cut by 8 bases and J by 4 bases, with 15 bases left in between. CDR3 nucleotides: TGTGCCATCCACCAAGGGGGGGGATACGAGCAGTACTTC. Encoded protein: CAIHQGGGYEQYF.

The V gene is TRBV9, the J gene TRBJ2-1, with 7 bases lining up with TRBD2. Unmatched junction bases numbered 11, after V lost 2 bases and J lost 9 bases. The CDR3 is 15 residues long. CDR1 and CDR2 from the germline V gene are SGDLS and YYNGEE. CDR3 protein: CASSVLTGRETEQFF. In nucleotides, the CDR3 is TGTGCCAGCAGCGTTCTAACTGGGCGGGAGACTGAGCAGTTCTTC.

The gene calls are TRBV6-1 and TRBJ2-7; 7 bases are shared with TRBD2. CDR1 is MNHNS and CDR2 is SASEGT in the germline V gene. The V segment lost 6 bases and the J segment 1 base; nucleotides outside the gene matches: 6. The CDR3 totals 14 residues. The CDR3 is CASSPGLPSYEQYF. The CDR3 coding sequence is TGTGCCAGCAGCCCGGGACTACCATCCTACGAGCAGTACTTC.

The chain recombines TRBV9 with TRBJ2-3, with D perhaps matching TRBD2 (5 bases). Germline V gene sequence: CDR1 SGDLS, CDR2 YYNGEE. This CDR3 spans 14 amino acids. Trimming removed 10 bases at V and 1 base at J, with 16 bases between. CDR3 region: CAAGERPGTDTQYF. The DNA of the CDR3 is TGTGCCGCGGGTGAGCGTCCGGGCACAGATACGCAGTATTTT. Supplemented by reference TRBV9 and TRBJ2-3, the full variable domain reads DSGVTQTPKHLITATGQRVTLRCSPRSGDLSVYWYQQSLDQGLQFLIQYYNGEERAKGNILERFSAQQFPDLHSELNLSSLELGDSALYFCAAGERPGTDTQYFGPGTRLTVL.

The V call is TRBV28, the J call TRBJ2-5; maybe TRBD1 (6 bases). The CDR3 spans 16 residues. V was trimmed by 2 bases and J by 1 base, leaving 14 bases between them. Germline assignment: CDR1 MDHEN and CDR2 SYDVKM. CDR3 region: CASSLPTGQGQETQYF. In DNA, the CDR3 is TGTGCCAGCAGTTTACCGACAGGTCAAGGCCAAGAGACCCAGTACTTC.

This chain links TRBV5-1 with TRBJ2-1, with D maybe TRBD2 (5 bases). Trimming pared 3 bases from V and 6 bases from J, leaving 19 bases between. This CDR3 contains 16 residues. Germline V gives CDR1 SGHRS, CDR2 YFSETQ. The CDR3 is CASSSNIPGSGNEQFF. The CDR3 DNA reads TGCGCCAGCAGCTCAAACATCCCGGGGTCGGGCAATGAGCAGTTCTTC.

V gene TRBV2 combines with J gene TRBJ2-3; 13 bases fit TRBD2. The CDR3 runs 18 residues. V lost 9 bases, J lost 0 bases, and 12 bases stayed unmatched. Germline V CDR1 and CDR2: SNHLY, FYNNEI. The CDR3 nucleotides read TGTGCCAGTCGCACCGGGACTAGCGGGATGGGGAGCACAGATACGCAGTATTTT. This gives the protein CASRTGTSGMGSTDTQYF.

This clone appeared once. The chain recombines TRBV6-5 with TRBJ1-2, with D possibly matching TRBD1 (5 bases). The CDR3 consists of 13 residues. Germline loops: CDR1 MNHEY, CDR2 SVGAGI. V lost 6 bases to trimming and J lost 6 bases, with 14 bases between them. Written as DNA, the CDR3 is TGTGCCAGCAGCCGCCGGGGGAAGGATGGCTACACCTTC. Translated, it gives CASSRRGKDGYTF.

This clone was seen just once. The gene calls are TRBV7-3 and TRBJ2-7; 8 bases are a match to TRBD1. Germline V lookup: CDR1 SGHTA, CDR2 FQGTGA. The CDR3 has 14 amino acids. Trimming at V came to 5 bases and at J to 5 bases, leaving 8 bases not matched to a gene. CDR3 in amino acids: CASSDRRTGNEQYF. In DNA, the CDR3 is TGTGCCAGCAGCGACAGAAGGACAGGGAACGAGCAGTACTTC.

V is TRBV5-4 and J is TRBJ1-2; a possible D gene is TRBD1 (5 bases). Germline assignment: CDR1 SGHNT and CDR2 YYREEE (reference sequence). CDR3 length: 14 residues. V was shortened by 1 base and J by 1 base, with 8 bases between the two germline ends. The CDR3: CASSLRGDNYGYTF. For the CDR3, the DNA is TGTGCCAGCAGCTTGAGGGGAGATAACTATGGCTACACCTTC.

This clone was counted between two and nine times. V is TRBV25-1 and J is TRBJ1-1; D gene unclear. Between the trimmed V and J ends, which lost 1 base and 4 bases, there was a span of 10 bases. This CDR3 is built from 14 residues. CDR1 and CDR2 from the germline V gene are MGHDK and SYGVNS. CDR3 sequence reads: CASSESGRATEAFF. The CDR3 DNA follows: TGTGCCAGCAGTGAATCCGGGCGAGCCACTGAAGCTTTCTTT.

The chain links TRBV4-3 to TRBJ1-2, with 7 bases matching TRBD1. The CDR3 runs 15 residues. Germline values: CDR1 LGHNA, CDR2 YSLEER. J was trimmed by 4 bases and V by 4 bases; bases with no gene match: 9. This chain's CDR3 is CASSPPGTASYGYTF. The CDR3 DNA reads as TGCGCCAGCAGCCCACCAGGGACAGCGAGCTATGGCTACACCTTC.